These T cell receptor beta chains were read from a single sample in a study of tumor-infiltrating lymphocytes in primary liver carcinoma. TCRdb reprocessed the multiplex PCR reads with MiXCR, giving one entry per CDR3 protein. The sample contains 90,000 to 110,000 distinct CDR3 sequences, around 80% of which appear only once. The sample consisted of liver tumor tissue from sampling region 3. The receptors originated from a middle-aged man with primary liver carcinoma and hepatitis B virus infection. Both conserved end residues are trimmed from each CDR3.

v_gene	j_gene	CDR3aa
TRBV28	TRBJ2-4	ASSDQESIAKNIQY
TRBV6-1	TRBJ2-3	ASSESGSSSDTQY
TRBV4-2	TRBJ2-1	ASSQLAIGSNEQF
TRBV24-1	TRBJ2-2	ATRRTKTGELF
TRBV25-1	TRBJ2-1	ASSETSAYNEHF
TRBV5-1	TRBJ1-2	ASSPVDGGANYDYT
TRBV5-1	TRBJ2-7	ASSAGLAGNNEQY
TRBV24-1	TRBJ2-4	ATSEDKGAVKNIQY
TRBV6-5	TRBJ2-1	ASRTKGGPVRCEQF
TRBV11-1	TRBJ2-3	ASGEARTSERALTDTQY
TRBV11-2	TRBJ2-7	ANNPEGYEQY
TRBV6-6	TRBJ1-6	ASNLGTGRNSPLH
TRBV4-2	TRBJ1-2	ASSRSSRGGGSSYGYT
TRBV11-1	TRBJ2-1	ASSPIAGSYHNKQF
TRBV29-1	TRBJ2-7	SVEDSGGSSYEQY
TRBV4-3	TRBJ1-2	ANSPLEGNYGYT
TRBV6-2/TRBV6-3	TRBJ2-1	ASSYGLVIEQF
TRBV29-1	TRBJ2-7	SACTGPSYEQY
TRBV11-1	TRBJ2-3	ASSSGGSSVGARADSQY
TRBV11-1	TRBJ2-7	ASSLMGSGEYEQY
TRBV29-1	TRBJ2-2	SGATGSGTGEPF
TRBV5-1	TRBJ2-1	ASSASGMAEDEQF
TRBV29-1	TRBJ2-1	SEGGSGYYNEQF
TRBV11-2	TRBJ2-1	ANSLLTSGSNDEQF
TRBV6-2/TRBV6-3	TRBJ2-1	ASRTGTRGYNEQF